This T cell receptor beta chain was sequenced for a study of T cells expressing NK-cell markers. The authors generated TCR beta cDNA through 5'RACE template switching with UMIs. For each CDR3 protein, TCRdb gives one entry from its re-call of the 5' RACE reads, without DNA. Its listing shows almost 450,000 distinct CDR3 sequences. The CDR3 contains 14 residues. CDR1 is DFQATT and CDR2 is SNEGSKA in the germline V gene (reference sequence). The chain joins TRBV20-1 to TRBJ2-1. The receptor comes from a woman aged 18 to 75 in good health. Sequenced: blood T cells: a sorted CD56 or NKG2C T cell subset, CD4+ or CD8+ T cells, or bulk PBMC T cells (not recorded which). The CDR3 spells CSAVDLGSYNEQFF.